This entry lists 5 T cell receptor beta chains sequenced from one sample in a study of PD-1 blockade in classical Hodgkin lymphoma (dated by TCRdb to the early 2020s). To prepare the library, the immunoSEQ multiplex PCR assay was applied. As stored in TCRdb, this immuneACCESS dataset retains in-frame rearrangements with V and J assigned. A fraction of the clones does not appear; measured against another copy, unresolved V genes explain less than half of the discrepancy, and the remainder lacks a known reason. The sample table records 70,000 or so clones; about 93% of these occur just once. Together, the top ten hold less than 3.5% of the sample. In light of the paper, this sample's time point label describes: newly diagnosed, previously untreated cHL patient sample. What was sequenced was peripheral blood mononuclear cells (PBMCs). These TCRs come from a human donor with classical Hodgkin lymphoma.

This chain connects TRBV6-1 to TRBJ2-5; 9 nucleotides line up with TRBD1. After removal of 6 bases from V and 3 bases from J, the junction contained 5 bases not matched to a gene. From germline, CDR1 is MNHNS and CDR2 SASEGT. The CDR3 extends over 14 amino acids. CDR3 protein: CASSLQGAEETQYF. The CDR3, as DNA: TGTGCCAGCAGCCTACAGGGGGCGGAAGAGACCCAGTACTTC.

The rearrangement joins TRBV18 to TRBJ1-1; D might be TRBD1 (5 bases). Looked up from germline, CDR1 is KGHSH and CDR2 is LQKENI. The V end was cut by 2 bases, the J end by 5 bases, with 15 bases between. This CDR3 region has 15 residues. CDR3: CASSPWTLGGTEAFF. The CDR3, as DNA: TGTGCCAGCTCACCATGGACACTTGGTGGGACTGAAGCTTTCTTT.

The V gene is TRBV30, the J gene TRBJ1-1; D is undetermined. CDR1 and CDR2 (germline): GTSNPN, SVGIG (reference sequence). This CDR3 region has 13 residues. Deletions cut 4 bases from V and 0 bases from J, with 9 bases between. Here the CDR3 reads CAWKKMVNTEAFF. The CDR3 DNA sequence: TGTGCCTGGAAGAAAATGGTGAACACTGAAGCTTTCTTT.

In this sample, this clone turned up once. The genes are TRBV7-9 and TRBJ1-4; 9 nucleotides align to TRBD1. Losses at the gene ends were 4 bases for V and 1 base for J; bases not matched to a gene: 10. Germline loops: CDR1 SEHNR, CDR2 FQNEAQ (reference sequence). This CDR3 region has 18 residues. The CDR3 DNA reads as TGTGCCAGCAGCTCAACCGGGACAGGGCTTGGAACTAATGAAAAACTGTTTTTT. Protein sequence: CASSSTGTGLGTNEKLFF. Variable domain in full (rest from reference TRBV7-9 and TRBJ1-4): DTGVSQNPRHKITKRGQNVTFRCDPISEHNRLYWYRQTLGQGPEFLTYFQNEAQLEKSRLLSDRFSAERPKGSFSTLEIQRTEQGDSAMYLCASSSTGTGLGTNEKLFFGSGTQLSVL.

The rearrangement uses TRBV5-6 and TRBJ1-5; D remains ambiguous. Germline CDR1 reads SGHDT; CDR2 reads YYEEEE. Trimming took 2 bases from V and 5 from J, leaving 11 bases between them. This CDR3 has 14 residues. The CDR3 DNA sequence: TGTGCCAGCAGCTTATTGTACGGAGATCAGCCCCAGCATTTT. This translates into CASSLLYGDQPQHF.